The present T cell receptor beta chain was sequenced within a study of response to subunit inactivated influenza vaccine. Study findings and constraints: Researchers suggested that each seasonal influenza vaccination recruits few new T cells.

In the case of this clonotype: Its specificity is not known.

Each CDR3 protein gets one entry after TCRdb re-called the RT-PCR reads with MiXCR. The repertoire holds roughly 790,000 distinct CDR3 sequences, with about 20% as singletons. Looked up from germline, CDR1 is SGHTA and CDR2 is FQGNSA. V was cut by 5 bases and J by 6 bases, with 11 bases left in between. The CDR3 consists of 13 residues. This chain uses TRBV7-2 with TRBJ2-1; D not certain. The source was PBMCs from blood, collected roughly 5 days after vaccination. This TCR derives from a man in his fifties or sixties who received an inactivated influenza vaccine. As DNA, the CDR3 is TGTGCCAGCAGCCGTTCGGGTCCCAATGAGCAGTTCTTC. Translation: CASSRSGPNEQFF.